This passage covers 27 T cell receptor beta chains from one sample sequenced in a study of immune evolution from preneoplasia to lung adenocarcinoma. Sequencing used immunoSEQ multiplex PCR; TCRdb keeps in-frame clones, though not all of them. The sample yields around 5,000 clones, 88% seen once. Specimen: FFPE invasive lung adenocarcinoma tissue. The receptors here all came from a person aged 45 to 59 with lung adenocarcinoma.

The chain is built from TRBV29-1 and TRBJ2-3, with a tentative D call TRBD2 (5 bases). CDR3 size: 13 residues. Germline values: CDR1 SQVTM, CDR2 ANQGSEA. The CDR3 sequence is CSARLAGTDTQYF. CDR3 DNA sequence: TGCAGTGCTCGGCTAGCTGGCACAGATACGCAGTATTTT.

The rearrangement joins TRBV5-3 to TRBJ2-7, with TRBD1 identical over 8 bases. TRBV5-3 qualifies as an ORF whose function is uncertain. V was pared by 0 bases and J by 6 bases, with 11 bases of the junction left unmatched. The CDR3 has 16 amino acids. CDR3 loop: CARSLDEGQDVCEQYF. CDR3 bases: TGTGCCAGAAGCTTGGATGAGGGACAGGATGTTTGCGAGCAGTACTTC.

V usage is TRBV15 and J usage is TRBJ2-7; 7 positions match TRBD2. After removal of 0 bases from V and 5 bases from J, the junction contained 4 bases not matched to a gene. The CDR3 is made up of 14 amino acids. Per the germline V gene, CDR1 is LNHNV and CDR2 is YYDKDF (reference sequence). The CDR3 sequence is CATSREEGGDEQYF. The CDR3, as DNA: TGTGCCACCAGCAGAGAAGAGGGAGGGGACGAGCAGTACTTC. Supplemented by reference TRBV15 and TRBJ2-7, the full variable domain reads DAMVIQNPRYQVTQFGKPVTLSCSQTLNHNVMYWYQQKSSQAPKLLFHYYDKDFNNEADTPDNFQSRRPNTSFCFLDIRSPGLGDTAMYLCATSREEGGDEQYFGPGTRLTVT.

The genes are TRBV2 and TRBJ2-7; possible D gene TRBD1, 6 bases. CDR3 length equals 15 residues. CDR1 and CDR2 from the germline V gene are SNHLY and FYNNEI. V lost 4 bases to trimming and J lost 0 bases, with 13 bases between them. CDR3 protein: CASSGGRGNSYEQYF. CDR3 nucleotide sequence: TGTGCCAGCAGTGGCGGCAGGGGAAACTCCTACGAGCAGTACTTC.

The chain employs TRBV7-9 and TRBJ2-4, with D possibly being TRBD1 (5 bases). The germline V gene has CDR1 SEHNR and CDR2 FQNEAQ (reference sequence). This CDR3 contains 14 residues. V was pared by 2 bases and J by 9 bases, with 14 bases between. The CDR3 DNA reads TGTGCCAGCAGCTTAACTGCCAGGGAAGGCATTCAGTACTTC. This encodes CASSLTAREGIQYF.

This clone has a single count. The V gene is TRBV5-6, the J gene TRBJ2-7; the match to TRBD2 covers 15 bases. V lost 4 bases to trimming and J lost 2 bases; unmatched junction nucleotides: 7. Germline V CDR1 and CDR2: SGHDT, YYEEEE. The CDR3 extends over 17 amino acids. This CDR3 reads CASSRRTSGRVTYEQYF. The CDR3 nucleotides read TGTGCCAGCAGCCGTCGGACTAGCGGGAGGGTGACCTACGAGCAGTACTTC.

The V and J genes are TRBV28 and TRBJ2-6, with D possibly TRBD1 on 6 matching bases. This CDR3 contains 17 residues. V gave up 2 bases and J gave up 1 base, with 12 bases separating them. CDR1 and CDR2 from the germline V gene are MDHEN and SYDVKM. The CDR3 nucleotides read TGTGCCAGCAGTTTACTATTTCAGGGGTCTGGGGCCAACGTCCTGACTTTC. It specifies CASSLLFQGSGANVLTF.

This clone is a singleton in its sample. The V gene is TRBV30, the J gene TRBJ2-7; possibly TRBD2 for D (6 bases). Germline loops: CDR1 GTSNPN, CDR2 SVGIG (reference sequence). The V gene lost 0 bases and the J gene lost 5 bases, with 17 bases spanning the gap. The length of the CDR3 is 15 residues. CDR3 sequence reads: CAWSVIGGTRNEQYF. In nucleotides, the CDR3 is TGTGCCTGGAGTGTAATCGGCGGGACCAGGAACGAGCAGTACTTC.

CDR3 nucleotide sequence: TGTGCCAGAAGCCGAGGGCACTCTACGGCGGATACGCAGTATTTT. This sequence encodes CARSRGHSTADTQYF. The V call is TRBV7-5, the J call TRBJ2-3; the table gives TRBD2 as D, unverified against the DNA. TRBV7-5 is a pseudogene segment. CDR3 size: 15 residues.

The V gene is TRBV2, the J gene TRBJ2-7; 7 bases agree with TRBD1. V dropped 5 bases and J dropped 3; count of bases not matched to a gene: 4. The CDR3 totals 13 residues. Germline lookup yields CDR1 SNHLY and CDR2 FYNNEI. DNA of the CDR3: TGTGCCAGCAGTTATACAGGGGACTACGAGCAGTACTTC. It is translated as CASSYTGDYEQYF.

The genes are TRBV7-9 and TRBJ2-1; possibly TRBD2 for D (7 bases). This CDR3 is built from 16 residues. Germline V gives CDR1 SEHNR, CDR2 FQNEAQ (reference sequence). Trimming cost V 2 bases and J 0 bases, with 11 bases left between them. DNA for the CDR3: TGTGCCAGCAGCTTATACGCGGGGGCCTCCTACAATGAGCAGTTCTTC. It codes for CASSLYAGASYNEQFF.

The chain is built from TRBV30 and TRBJ1-1; D uncertain. The V gene's germline CDR1 is GTSNPN and CDR2 SVGIG (reference sequence). There are 12 residues in the CDR3. V lost 0 bases and J 6 bases, leaving 8 bases between the germline ends. In nucleotides, the CDR3 is TGTGCCTGGAGTGTACAGAGGTCTGAAGCTTTCTTT. Translation: CAWSVQRSEAFF.

This chain connects TRBV28 to TRBJ1-4; D is perhaps TRBD1 (5 bases). In germline, CDR1 is MDHEN, CDR2 SYDVKM. With 3 bases removed from V and 8 bases from J, the gap between germline ends came to 13 bases. The CDR3 runs to 14 residues. In DNA, the CDR3 is TGTGCCAGCAGTTTTAGGCAGGGCCGCGAAAAACTGTTTTTT. It specifies CASSFRQGREKLFF.

V and J are TRBV5-1 and TRBJ2-7, with 8 bases identical to TRBD1. CDR1 is SGHRS, CDR2 YFSETQ, per germline. CDR3 length equals 14 residues. V shed 0 bases and J 4 bases; nucleotides not matched to a gene: 3. CDR3 region: CASSLAQGAYEQYF. In DNA, the CDR3 is TGCGCCAGCAGCTTGGCTCAGGGGGCTTACGAGCAGTACTTC.

The V call is TRBV30, the J call TRBJ2-1, with TRBD1 matching over 9 bases. The length of the CDR3 is 15 residues. Germline V gene sequence: CDR1 GTSNPN, CDR2 SVGIG (reference sequence). Trimming removed 3 bases from V and 4 bases from J; junction bases left unmatched: 7. The CDR3 DNA reads TGTGCCTGGAGGGTCGGGGACAGGGATTACAATGAGCAGTTCTTC. Its translation: CAWRVGDRDYNEQFF.

The chain carries TRBV11-2 and TRBJ1-2; 7 bases are a match to TRBD1. V lost 2 bases, J lost 4 bases, and 16 bases stayed unmatched. CDR1 is SGHAT and CDR2 is FQNNGV in the germline V gene. The CDR3 runs to 18 residues. The CDR3, as DNA: TGTGCCAGCAGCTTATGGCGGACAGGTGATGCGGTACTCTATGGCTACACCTTC. Translated: CASSLWRTGDAVLYGYTF.

This chain connects TRBV28 to TRBJ2-7, with TRBD1 identical over 7 bases. The germline gives CDR1 MDHEN, CDR2 SYDVKM. CDR3 length: 15 residues. After removal of 6 bases from V and 0 bases from J, the junction contained 8 bases not matched to a gene. In DNA, the CDR3 is TGTGCCAGCAGCCCCCCGACAGGGTCCTCCTACGAGCAGTACTTC. This encodes CASSPPTGSSYEQYF.

This clone was recorded a few times. The V gene is TRBV6-4, the J gene TRBJ1-1; D unclear. The germline CDR1 and CDR2 sequences are MRHNA and SNTAGT. The CDR3 length is 13 residues. V shed 2 bases and J shed 7 bases, with 11 bases lying between them. The CDR3 reads CASSDLEWGEAFF. CDR3 coding DNA: TGTGCCAGCAGTGACCTCGAATGGGGTGAAGCTTTCTTT.

The CDR3 nucleotides read TGTGCCAGCTCTGATCGCCTGTCGAATGAGCAGTTCTTC. Translated: CASSDRLSNEQFF. The chain combines TRBV18 with TRBJ2-1; D ambiguous. The ends were cut back, 6 bases at V and 7 bases at J, with 13 bases in the middle. CDR1 and CDR2 from the germline V gene are KGHSH and LQKENI. The CDR3 is 13 amino acids.

The V gene is TRBV19, the J gene TRBJ2-1, with D possibly being TRBD1 (6 bases). Germline V CDR1 and CDR2: LNHDA, SQIVND (reference sequence). The length of the CDR3 is 15 residues. V lost 1 base and J lost 7, with 14 bases in between. CDR3 in DNA: TGTGCCAGTAGTATAGGGACAGCGACCCTGAATGAGCAGTTCTTC. Protein: CASSIGTATLNEQFF.

The CDR3 region is CASSPIGTRQEKLFF. The CDR3 DNA is TGTGCCAGCAGCCCAATCGGGACGAGGCAAGAAAAACTGTTTTTT. The rearrangement uses TRBV7-9 and TRBJ1-4; TRBD1 is a possible D gene (5 bases). Trimming cost V 5 bases and J 8 bases, with 18 bases left between them. CDR1 and CDR2 (germline): SEHNR, FQNEAQ (reference sequence). The CDR3 has 15 residues.

This chain uses TRBV20-1 with TRBJ2-3, with unresolved D. This CDR3 comprises 11 residues. Germline values: CDR1 DFQATT, CDR2 SNEGSKA (reference sequence). The V gene lost 6 bases and the J gene lost 5 bases, with 9 bases spanning the gap. CDR3 residues: CSALLRDTQYF. In DNA, the CDR3 is TGCAGTGCCCTCCTCCGAGATACGCAGTATTTT.

This chain uses TRBV7-9 with TRBJ1-2, with no clear D. Germline-derived CDR1 and CDR2 are SEHNR and FQNEAQ (reference sequence). This CDR3 spans 15 amino acids. With 5 bases removed from V and 8 bases from J, the gap between germline ends came to 21 bases. The CDR3 sequence: CASSLEPPGWAGYTF. The CDR3, as DNA: TGTGCCAGCAGCCTAGAGCCCCCCGGTTGGGCGGGCTACACCTTC.

On this clone: Germline and junction disagree at one end, which may indicate a read error. The chain employs TRBV29-1 and TRBJ1-2; the D is unclear. CDR3 length equals 8 residues. The germline CDR1 and CDR2 sequences are SQVTM and ANQGSEA. In DNA, the CDR3 is TGCAGCGTTGATTGGGAGATCTTC. This encodes CSVDWEIF.

The chain employs TRBV6-4 and TRBJ2-7, with 7 positions matching TRBD1. J was trimmed by 3 bases and V by 5 bases; bases with no gene match: 10. CDR1 and CDR2 (germline): MRHNA, SNTAGT. The CDR3 runs to 15 residues. The CDR3 is CASSKAGTEIYEQYF. For the CDR3, the DNA is TGTGCCAGCAGTAAAGCCGGGACAGAAATCTACGAGCAGTACTTC.

V usage is TRBV27 and J usage is TRBJ2-7; TRBD1 matches at 9 bases. The CDR3 covers 15 residues. J lost 4 bases, V lost 9 bases, and 13 bases had no gene match. Germline CDR1 is MNHEY and CDR2 is SMNVEV (reference sequence). The CDR3 DNA is TGTGCCAGTAGCCGGGACAGGGAGGGGAGGTACGAGCAGTACTTC. Translated, it gives CASSRDREGRYEQYF.

V gene TRBV4-2 combines with J gene TRBJ1-5, with unresolved D. V shed 1 base and J shed 1 base, with 17 bases lying between them. The germline V gene has CDR1 LGHNA and CDR2 YNFKEQ. The CDR3 spans 18 residues. In DNA form, the CDR3 reads TGTGCCAGCAGCCAAGGGGGAGGGAGGGCGGGCAGCAATCAGCCCCAGCATTTT. Its protein is CASSQGGGRAGSNQPQHF.